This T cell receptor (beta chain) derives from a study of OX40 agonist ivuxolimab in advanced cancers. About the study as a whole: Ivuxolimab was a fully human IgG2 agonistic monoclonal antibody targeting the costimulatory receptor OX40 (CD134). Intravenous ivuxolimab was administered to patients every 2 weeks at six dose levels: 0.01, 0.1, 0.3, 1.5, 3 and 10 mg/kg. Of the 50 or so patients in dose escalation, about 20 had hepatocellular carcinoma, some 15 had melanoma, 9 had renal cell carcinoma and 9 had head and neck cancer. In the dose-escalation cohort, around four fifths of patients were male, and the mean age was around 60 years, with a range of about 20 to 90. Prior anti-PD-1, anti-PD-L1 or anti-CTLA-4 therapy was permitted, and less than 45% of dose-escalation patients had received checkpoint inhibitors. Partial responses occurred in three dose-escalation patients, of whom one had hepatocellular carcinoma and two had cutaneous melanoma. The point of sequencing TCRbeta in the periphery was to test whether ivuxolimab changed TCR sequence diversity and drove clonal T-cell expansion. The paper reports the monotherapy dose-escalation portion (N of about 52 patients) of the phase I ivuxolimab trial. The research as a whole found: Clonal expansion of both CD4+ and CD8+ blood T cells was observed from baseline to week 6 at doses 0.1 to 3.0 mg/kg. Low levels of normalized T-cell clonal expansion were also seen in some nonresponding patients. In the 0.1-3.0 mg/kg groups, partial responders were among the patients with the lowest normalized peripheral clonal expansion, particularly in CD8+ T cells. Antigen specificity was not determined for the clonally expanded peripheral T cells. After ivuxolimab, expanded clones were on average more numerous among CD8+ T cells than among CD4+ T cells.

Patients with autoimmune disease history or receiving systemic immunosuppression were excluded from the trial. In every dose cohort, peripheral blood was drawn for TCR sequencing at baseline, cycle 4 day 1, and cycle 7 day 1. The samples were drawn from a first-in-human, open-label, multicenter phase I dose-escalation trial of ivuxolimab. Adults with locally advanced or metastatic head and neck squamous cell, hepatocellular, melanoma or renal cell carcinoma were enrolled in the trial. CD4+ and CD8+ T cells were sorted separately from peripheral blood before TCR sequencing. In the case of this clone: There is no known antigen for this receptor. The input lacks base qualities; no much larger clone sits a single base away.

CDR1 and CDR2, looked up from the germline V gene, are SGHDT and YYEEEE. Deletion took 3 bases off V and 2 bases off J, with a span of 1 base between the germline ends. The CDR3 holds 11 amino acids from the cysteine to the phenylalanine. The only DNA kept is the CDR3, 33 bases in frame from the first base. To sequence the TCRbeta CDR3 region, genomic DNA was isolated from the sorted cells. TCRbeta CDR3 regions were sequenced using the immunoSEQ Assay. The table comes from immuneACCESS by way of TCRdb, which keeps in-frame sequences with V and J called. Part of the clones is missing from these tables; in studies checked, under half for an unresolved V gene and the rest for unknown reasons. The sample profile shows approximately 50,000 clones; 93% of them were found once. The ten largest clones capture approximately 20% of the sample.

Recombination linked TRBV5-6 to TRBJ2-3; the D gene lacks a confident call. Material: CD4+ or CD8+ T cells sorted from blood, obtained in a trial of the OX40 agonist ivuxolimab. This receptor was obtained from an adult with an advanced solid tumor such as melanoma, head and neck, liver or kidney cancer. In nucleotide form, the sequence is TGTGCCAGCAGCTCCACAGATACGCAGTATTTT. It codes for CASSSTDTQYF.